This T cell receptor beta chain is from a study of control samples from healthy donors and cancer patients (dated by TCRdb to between 2020 and 2021). About this clone itself: Its antigen has not been determined. No base quality information exists; no much larger clone differs at one position.

From the cysteine through the phenylalanine, the CDR3 covers 15 amino acids. Of the read, only the CDR3 DNA is kept; its 45 bases are in frame from base 1. CDR1 SGHTA and CDR2 FQGNSA were looked up in the germline V gene. Trimming leaves V shorter by 1 base and J shorter by 5 bases, with the junction holding 7 bases beyond the gene matches. The library was produced with the immunoSEQ multiplex PCR assay. The immuneACCESS repertoire file appears here via TCRdb, limited to in-frame rearrangements. These files lack a portion of the clones; in checked studies, under half of the deficit traces to unresolved V genes, and the cause of the others is not known. For this sample there are some 100,000 clones; approximately 90% appear just once. In total, the top ten clones hold 17% of the sample.

The clonotype originates from a woman aged 45-59 years in good health. Sequenced: blood. This chain joins TRBV7-2 to TRBJ1-2; 7 bases in between match TRBD1. The DNA is TGTGCCAGCAGCTTAGGACAGGGAGGAGGATATGGCTACACCTTC. Its protein product is CASSLGQGGGYGYTF.